This T cell receptor (beta chain) was captured in a study of CD8 T cells in ankylosing spondylitis. Making the TCR beta libraries involved quantitative 5'-RACE with molecular barcodes. TCRdb analysed the 5' RACE reads with MiXCR anew, one entry per CDR3 protein. The sample lists approximately 540,000 distinct CDR3 sequences, roughly 13% occurring once. V trimming: 1 base; J trimming: 7 bases; junction bases outside the gene matches: 7. Germline V gives CDR1 KGHDR, CDR2 SFDVKD. The CDR3 spans 17 residues. In this sample, this clonotype turned up a few times. Its antigen is as yet unknown. Findings and limits, study-wide: Within matched ankylosing spondylitis synovial fluid, disease-linked clones were reportedly significantly enriched. Ankylosing spondylitis blood appeared to be characterized by a TCR beta motif of under 10 highly homologous variants.

Sample: blood, either unsorted or a sorted T cell fraction (not recorded which). The source of this sequence is a male donor with ankylosing spondylitis. The chain combines TRBV24-1 with TRBJ2-1, with 12 bases identical to TRBD1. This CDR3 reads CATSDFTGTGGLNEQFF. The CDR3 DNA follows: TGTGCCACCAGTGATTTCACCGGGACAGGGGGCTTGAATGAGCAGTTCTTC.